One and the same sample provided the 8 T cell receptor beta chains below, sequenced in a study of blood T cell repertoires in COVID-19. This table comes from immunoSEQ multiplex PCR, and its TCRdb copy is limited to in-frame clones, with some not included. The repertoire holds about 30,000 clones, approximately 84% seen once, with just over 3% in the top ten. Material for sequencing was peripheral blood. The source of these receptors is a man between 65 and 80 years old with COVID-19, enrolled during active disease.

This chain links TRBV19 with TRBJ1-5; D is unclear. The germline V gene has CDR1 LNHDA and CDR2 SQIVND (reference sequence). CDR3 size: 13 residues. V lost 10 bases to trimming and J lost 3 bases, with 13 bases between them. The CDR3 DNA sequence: TGTGCCACATCCCTTTCCTACAATCAGCCCCAGCATTTT. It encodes CATSLSYNQPQHF.

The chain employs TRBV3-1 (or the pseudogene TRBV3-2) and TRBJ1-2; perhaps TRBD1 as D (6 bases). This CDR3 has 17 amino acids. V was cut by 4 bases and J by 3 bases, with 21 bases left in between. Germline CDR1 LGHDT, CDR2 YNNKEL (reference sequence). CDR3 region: CASSPTRQATLHYGYTF. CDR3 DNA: TGTGCCAGCAGCCCTACTCGACAGGCGACTCTTCACTATGGCTACACCTTC.

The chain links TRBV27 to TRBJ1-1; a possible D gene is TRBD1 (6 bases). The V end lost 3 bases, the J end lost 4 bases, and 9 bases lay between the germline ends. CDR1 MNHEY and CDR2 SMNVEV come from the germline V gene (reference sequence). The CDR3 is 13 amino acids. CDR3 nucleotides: TGTGCCAGCAGTTTGGACAGTATCACTGAAGCTTTCTTT. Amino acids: CASSLDSITEAFF.

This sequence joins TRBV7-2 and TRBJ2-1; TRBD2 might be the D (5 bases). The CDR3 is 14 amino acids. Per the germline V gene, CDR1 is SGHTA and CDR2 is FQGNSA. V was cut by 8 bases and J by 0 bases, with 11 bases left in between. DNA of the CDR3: TGTGCCAGCCGGGAAATTAGCTCCTACAATGAGCAGTTCTTC. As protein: CASREISSYNEQFF.

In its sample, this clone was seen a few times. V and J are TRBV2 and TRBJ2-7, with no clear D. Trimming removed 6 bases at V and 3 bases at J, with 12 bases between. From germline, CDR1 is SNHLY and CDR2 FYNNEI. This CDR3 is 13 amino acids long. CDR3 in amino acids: CASSTARYYEQYF. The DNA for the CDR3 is TGTGCCAGCAGCACAGCACGTTACTACGAGCAGTACTTC.

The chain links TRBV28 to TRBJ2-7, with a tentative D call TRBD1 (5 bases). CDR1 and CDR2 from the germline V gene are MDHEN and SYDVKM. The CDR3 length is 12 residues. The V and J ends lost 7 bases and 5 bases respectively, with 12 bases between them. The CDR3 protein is CASNLAGHEQYF. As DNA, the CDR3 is TGTGCCAGCAACCTGGCAGGGCACGAGCAGTACTTC.

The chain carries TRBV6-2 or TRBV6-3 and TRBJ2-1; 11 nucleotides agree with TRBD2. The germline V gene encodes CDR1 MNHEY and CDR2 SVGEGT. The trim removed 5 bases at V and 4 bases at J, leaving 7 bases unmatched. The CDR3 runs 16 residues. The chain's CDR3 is CASSVLLAGEYNEQFF. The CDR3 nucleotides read TGTGCCAGCAGTGTCCTACTAGCGGGAGAATACAATGAGCAGTTCTTC.

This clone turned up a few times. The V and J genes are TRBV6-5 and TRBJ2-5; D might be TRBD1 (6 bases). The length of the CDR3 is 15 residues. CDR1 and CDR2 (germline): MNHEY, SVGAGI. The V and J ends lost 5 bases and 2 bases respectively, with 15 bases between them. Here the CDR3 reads CASSPGVVGQETQYF. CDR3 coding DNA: TGTGCCAGCAGTCCAGGGGTTGTGGGGCAAGAGACCCAGTACTTC.